This TCR beta chain comes out of a study of CD8 T cells in ankylosing spondylitis. General observations from the study: Enrichment of disease-linked clones was reportedly significant in matched ankylosing spondylitis synovial fluid. Apparently characteristic of ankylosing spondylitis blood was a TCR beta motif (about eight highly homologous variants). Disease-linked clones proved CD8+ and comparatively uncommon in peripheral blood. Existing reports had already noted some motif variants in reactive arthritis synovial fluid and blood.

With 4 bases removed from V and 5 bases from J, the gap between germline ends came to 17 bases. The CDR3 length is 15 residues. MiXCR, applied by TCRdb to the 5' RACE reads, yields one record per CDR3 protein. This sample has almost 250,000 distinct CDR3 sequences, with roughly 32% found just once. This clonotype was found a few times. No antigen is known for it. This receptor was identified in a male donor with ankylosing spondylitis or in good health (not recorded which). Sequenced input: blood, either unsorted or a sorted T cell fraction (not recorded which). J is TRBJ2-5 and V is TRBV12-3 or TRBV12-4; D unresolved. CDR3 loop: CASSSSLTSGETQYF. The DNA for the CDR3 is TGTGCCAGCAGTTCCTCGTTGACATCCGGGGAGACCCAGTACTTC.